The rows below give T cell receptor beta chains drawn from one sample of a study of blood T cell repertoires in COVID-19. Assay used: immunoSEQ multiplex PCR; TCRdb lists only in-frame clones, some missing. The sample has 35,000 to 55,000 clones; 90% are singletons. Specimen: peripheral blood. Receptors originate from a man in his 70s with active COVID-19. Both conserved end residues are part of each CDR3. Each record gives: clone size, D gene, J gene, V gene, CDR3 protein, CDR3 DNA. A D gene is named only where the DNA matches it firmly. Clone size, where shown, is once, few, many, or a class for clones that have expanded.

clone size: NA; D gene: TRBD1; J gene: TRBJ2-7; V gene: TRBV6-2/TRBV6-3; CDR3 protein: CASSYDRGHEQYF; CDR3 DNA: TGTGCCAGCAGTTACGACAGGGGACACGAGCAGTACTTC
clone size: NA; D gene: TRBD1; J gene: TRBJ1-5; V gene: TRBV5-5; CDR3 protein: CASSTGQGVQPQHF; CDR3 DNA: TGTGCCAGCAGCACCGGACAGGGCGTCCAGCCCCAGCATTTT
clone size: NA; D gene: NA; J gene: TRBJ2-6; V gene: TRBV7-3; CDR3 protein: CASSPSAGGANVLTF; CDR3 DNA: TGTGCCAGCAGCCCTTCGGCAGGTGGGGCCAACGTCCTGACTTTC
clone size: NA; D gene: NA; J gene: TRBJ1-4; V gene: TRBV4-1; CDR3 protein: CASSQVGGNNEKLFF; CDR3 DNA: TGCGCCAGCAGCCAAGTGGGGGGGAATAATGAAAAACTGTTTTTT
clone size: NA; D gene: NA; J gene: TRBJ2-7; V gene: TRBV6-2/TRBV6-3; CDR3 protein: CASSTRDKNIRGSYEQYF; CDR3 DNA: TGTGCCAGCAGTACCCGGGACAAAAATATACGGGGCTCCTACGAGCAGTACTTC
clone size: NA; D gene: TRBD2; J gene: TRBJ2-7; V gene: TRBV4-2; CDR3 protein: CASSQGYGTSGIYEQYF; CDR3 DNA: TGTGCCAGCAGCCAAGGGTACGGGACTAGCGGGATCTACGAGCAGTACTTC
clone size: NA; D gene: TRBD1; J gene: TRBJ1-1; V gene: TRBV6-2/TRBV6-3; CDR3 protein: CASRPTGDYEAFF; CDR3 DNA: TGTGCCAGCAGACCTACAGGGGATTATGAAGCTTTCTTT
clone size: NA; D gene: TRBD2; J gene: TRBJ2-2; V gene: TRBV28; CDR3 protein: CASSRGTSGRGELFF; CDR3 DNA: TGTGCCAGCAGTCGAGGGACTAGCGGGAGAGGGGAGCTGTTTTTT
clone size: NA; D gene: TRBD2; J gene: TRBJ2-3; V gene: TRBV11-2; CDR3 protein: CASSLASGGATDTQYF; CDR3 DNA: TGTGCCAGCAGCTTAGCTAGCGGGGGGGCCACAGATACGCAGTATTTT
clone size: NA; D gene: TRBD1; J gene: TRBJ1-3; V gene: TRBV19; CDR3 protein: CASSGGTVSGNTIYF; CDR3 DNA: TGTGCCAGTAGTGGGGGGACAGTCTCTGGAAACACCATATATTTT
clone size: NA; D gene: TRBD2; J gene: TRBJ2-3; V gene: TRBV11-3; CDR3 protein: CASSLDPSGSTDTQYF; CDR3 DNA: TGTGCCAGCAGCTTAGATCCTAGCGGGAGTACAGATACGCAGTATTTT
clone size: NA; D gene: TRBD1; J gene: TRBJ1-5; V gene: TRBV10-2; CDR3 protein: CASSLDRENQPQHF; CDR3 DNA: TGCGCCAGCAGTCTCGACAGGGAGAATCAGCCCCAGCATTTT
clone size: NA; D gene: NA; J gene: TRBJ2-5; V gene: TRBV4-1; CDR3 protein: CASSRLSGETQYF; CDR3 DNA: TGCGCCAGCAGCCGCCTTAGTGGAGAGACCCAGTACTTC
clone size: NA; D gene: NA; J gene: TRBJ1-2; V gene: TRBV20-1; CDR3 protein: CSASTGGGYTF; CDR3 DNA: TGCAGTGCTAGTACCGGCGGTGGCTACACCTTC
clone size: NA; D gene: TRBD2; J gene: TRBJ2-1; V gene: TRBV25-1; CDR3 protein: CASSEIRTSMVF; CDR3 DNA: TGTGCCAGCAGTGAGATACGGACTAGCATGGTCTTC
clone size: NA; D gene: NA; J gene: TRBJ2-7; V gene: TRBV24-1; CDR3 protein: CATSDPAAREYF; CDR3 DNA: TGTGCCACCAGTGATCCGGCGGCCAGGGAGTACTTC
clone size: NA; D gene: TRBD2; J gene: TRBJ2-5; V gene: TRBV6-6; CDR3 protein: CASSYSRLAEETQYF; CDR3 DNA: TGTGCCAGCAGTTACTCGAGGCTAGCGGAAGAGACCCAGTACTTC
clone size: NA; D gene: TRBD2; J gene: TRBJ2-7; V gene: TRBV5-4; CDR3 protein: CASSRRLAGDEQYF; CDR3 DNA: TGTGCCAGCAGCCGTCGGCTAGCGGGAGACGAGCAGTACTTC
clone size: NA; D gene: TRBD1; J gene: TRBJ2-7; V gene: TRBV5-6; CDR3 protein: CASSLTRGIEQYF; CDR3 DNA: TGTGCCAGCAGCTTGACCAGGGGGATCGAGCAGTACTTC
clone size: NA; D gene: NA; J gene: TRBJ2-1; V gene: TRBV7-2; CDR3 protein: CASSYRTPYNEQFF; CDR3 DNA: TGTGCCAGCAGCTATAGGACACCTTACAATGAGCAGTTCTTC
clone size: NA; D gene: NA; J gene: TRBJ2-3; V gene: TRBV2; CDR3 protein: CASTEGFSTDTQYF; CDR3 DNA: TGTGCCAGCACCGAGGGATTTAGCACAGATACGCAGTATTTT
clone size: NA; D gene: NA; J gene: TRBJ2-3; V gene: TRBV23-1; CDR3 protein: CASSQLTGLDFPDTQYF; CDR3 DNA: TGCGCCAGCAGTCAATTGACAGGACTAGACTTCCCAGATACGCAGTATTTT
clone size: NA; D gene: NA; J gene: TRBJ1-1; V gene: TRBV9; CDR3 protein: CASSPGVNTEAFF; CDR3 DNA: TGTGCCAGCAGCCCGGGGGTGAACACTGAAGCTTTCTTT
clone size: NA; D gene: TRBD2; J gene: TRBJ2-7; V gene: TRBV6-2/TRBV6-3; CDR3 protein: CASSTAGLAETYEQYF; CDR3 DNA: TGTGCCAGCAGTACAGCGGGACTAGCGGAAACCTACGAGCAGTACTTC
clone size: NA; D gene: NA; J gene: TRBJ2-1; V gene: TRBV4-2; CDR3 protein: CASSQEFPTGYSYNEQFF; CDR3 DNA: TGTGCCAGCAGCCAAGAGTTCCCGACAGGTTACTCCTACAATGAGCAGTTCTTC
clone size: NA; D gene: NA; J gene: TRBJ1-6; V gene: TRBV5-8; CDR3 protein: CASSIRGVSPLHF; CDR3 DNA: TGTGCCAGCAGTATCAGGGGTGTCTCACCCCTCCACTTT
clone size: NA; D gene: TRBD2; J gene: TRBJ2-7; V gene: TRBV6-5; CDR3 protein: CASTTWGGIYEQYF; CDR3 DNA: TGTGCCAGCACCACTTGGGGGGGGATCTACGAGCAGTACTTC
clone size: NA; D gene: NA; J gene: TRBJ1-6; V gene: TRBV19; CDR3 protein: CASRPDGGPHSPLHF; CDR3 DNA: TGTGCCAGTAGGCCGGATGGGGGCCCACATTCACCCCTCCACTTT
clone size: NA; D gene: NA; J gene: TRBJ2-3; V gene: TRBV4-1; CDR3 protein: CASSQESRVFTDTQYF; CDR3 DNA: TGCGCCAGCAGCCAAGAAAGCAGGGTATTCACAGATACGCAGTATTTT
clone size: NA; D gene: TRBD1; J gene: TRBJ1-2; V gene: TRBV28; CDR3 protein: CASSYSGTGFGYTF; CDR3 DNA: TGTGCCAGCAGTTACTCCGGGACAGGGTTTGGCTACACCTTC
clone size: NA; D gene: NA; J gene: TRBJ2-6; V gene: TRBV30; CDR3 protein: CAWRYSVIDLTF; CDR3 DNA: TGTGCCTGGAGGTACTCCGTAATTGACCTGACTTTC
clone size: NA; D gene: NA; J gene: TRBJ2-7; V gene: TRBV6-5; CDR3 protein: CASSPYGLRAYEQYF; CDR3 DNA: TGTGCCAGCAGCCCCTATGGACTGAGAGCCTACGAGCAGTACTTC
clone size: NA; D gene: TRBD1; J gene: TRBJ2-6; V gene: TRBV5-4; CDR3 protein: CASSPRTGTGEVLTF; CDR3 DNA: TGTGCCAGCAGCCCCCGGACAGGGACGGGTGAGGTCCTGACTTTC
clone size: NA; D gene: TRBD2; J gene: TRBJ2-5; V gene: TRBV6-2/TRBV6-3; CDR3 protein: CASSPLSGVKETQYF; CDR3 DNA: TGTGCCAGCAGCCCCTTAAGCGGGGTAAAAGAGACCCAGTACTTC
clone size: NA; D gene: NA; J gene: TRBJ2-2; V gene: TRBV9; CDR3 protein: CASSVTGVNTGELFF; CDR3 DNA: TGTGCCAGCAGCGTAACAGGAGTGAACACCGGGGAGCTGTTTTTT
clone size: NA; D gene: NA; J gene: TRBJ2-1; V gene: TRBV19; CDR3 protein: CASKGRRYNEQFF; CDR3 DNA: TGTGCCAGTAAAGGACGGAGGTACAATGAGCAGTTCTTC
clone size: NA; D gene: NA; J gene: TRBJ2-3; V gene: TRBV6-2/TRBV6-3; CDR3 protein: CASSEQAAYTDTQYF; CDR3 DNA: TGTGCCAGCAGCGAACAAGCGGCCTACACAGATACGCAGTATTTT
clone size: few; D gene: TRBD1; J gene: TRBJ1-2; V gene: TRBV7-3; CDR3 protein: CASSPESGTGVNYGYTF; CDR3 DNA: TGTGCCAGCAGCCCTGAGTCCGGGACAGGGGTTAACTATGGCTACACCTTC
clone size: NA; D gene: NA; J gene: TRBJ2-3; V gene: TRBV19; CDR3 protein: CASSIASASTDTQYF; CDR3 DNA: TGTGCCAGTAGTATAGCCAGCGCAAGCACAGATACGCAGTATTTT
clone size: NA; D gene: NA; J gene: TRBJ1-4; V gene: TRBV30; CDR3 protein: CAWSVLREKLFF; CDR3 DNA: TGTGCCTGGAGTGTACTGAGGGAAAAACTGTTTTTT
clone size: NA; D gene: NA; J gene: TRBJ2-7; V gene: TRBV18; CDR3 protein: CASSPGRDVQYF; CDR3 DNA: TGTGCCAGCTCCCCCGGGCGGGACGTGCAGTACTTC